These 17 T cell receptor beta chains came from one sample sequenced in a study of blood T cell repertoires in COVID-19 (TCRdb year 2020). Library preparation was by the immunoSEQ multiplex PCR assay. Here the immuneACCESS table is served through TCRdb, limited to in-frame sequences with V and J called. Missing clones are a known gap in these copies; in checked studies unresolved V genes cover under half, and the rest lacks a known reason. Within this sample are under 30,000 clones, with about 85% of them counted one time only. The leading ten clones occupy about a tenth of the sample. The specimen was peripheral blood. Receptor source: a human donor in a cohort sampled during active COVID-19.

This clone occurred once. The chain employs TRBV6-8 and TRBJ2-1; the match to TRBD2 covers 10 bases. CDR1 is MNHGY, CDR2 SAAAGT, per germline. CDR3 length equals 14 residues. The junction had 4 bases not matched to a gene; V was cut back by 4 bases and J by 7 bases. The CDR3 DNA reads TGTGCCAGCAGTTTAGCGGGAGGAAAGAATGAGCAGTTCTTC. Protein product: CASSLAGGKNEQFF.

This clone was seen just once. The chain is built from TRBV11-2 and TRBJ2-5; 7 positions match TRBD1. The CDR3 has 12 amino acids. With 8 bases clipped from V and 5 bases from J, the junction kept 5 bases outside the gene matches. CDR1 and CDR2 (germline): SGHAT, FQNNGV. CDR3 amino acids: CASVDRAETQYF. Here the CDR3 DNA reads TGTGCCAGCGTCGACAGGGCTGAGACCCAGTACTTC.

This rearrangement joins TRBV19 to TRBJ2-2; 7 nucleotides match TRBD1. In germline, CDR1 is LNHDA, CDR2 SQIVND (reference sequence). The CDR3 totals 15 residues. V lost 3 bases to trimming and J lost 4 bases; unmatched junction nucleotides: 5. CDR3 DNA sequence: TGTGCCAGTAGTATGAAGGGGGCGAGCACCGGGGAGCTGTTTTTT. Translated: CASSMKGASTGELFF. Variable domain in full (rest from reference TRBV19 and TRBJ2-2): DGGITQSPKYLFRKEGQNVTLSCEQNLNHDAMYWYRQDPGQGLRLIYYSQIVNDFQKGDIAEGYSVSREKKESFPLTVTSAQKNPTAFYLCASSMKGASTGELFFGEGSRLTVL.

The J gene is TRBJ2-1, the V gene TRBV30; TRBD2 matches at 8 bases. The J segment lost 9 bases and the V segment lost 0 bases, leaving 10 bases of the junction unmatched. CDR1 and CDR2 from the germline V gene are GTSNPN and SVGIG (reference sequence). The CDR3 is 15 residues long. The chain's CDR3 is CAWSVGDGTRAEQFF. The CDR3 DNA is TGTGCCTGGAGTGTAGGAGATGGGACTAGAGCTGAGCAGTTCTTC.

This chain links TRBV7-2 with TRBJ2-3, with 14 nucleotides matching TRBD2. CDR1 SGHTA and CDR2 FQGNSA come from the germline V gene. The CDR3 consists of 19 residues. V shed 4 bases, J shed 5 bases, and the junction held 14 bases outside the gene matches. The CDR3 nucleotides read TGTGCCAGCAGCTCTCCCGCCGCGACTAGCGGGAGGGCCGTAGATACGCAGTATTTT. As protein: CASSSPAATSGRAVDTQYF. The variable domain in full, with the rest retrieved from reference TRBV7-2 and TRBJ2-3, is GAGVSQSPSNKVTEKGKDVELRCDPISGHTALYWYRQSLGQGLEFLIYFQGNSAPDKSGLPSDRFSAERTGGSVSTLTIQRTQQEDSAVYLCASSSPAATSGRAVDTQYFGPGTRLTVL.

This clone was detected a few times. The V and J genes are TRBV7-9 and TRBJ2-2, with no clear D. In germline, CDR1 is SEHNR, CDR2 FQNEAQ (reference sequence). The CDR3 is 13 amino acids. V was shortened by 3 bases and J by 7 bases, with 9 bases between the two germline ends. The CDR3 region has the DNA TGTGCCAGCAGCTTGGGCCGATACGGGGAGCTGTTTTTT. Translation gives CASSLGRYGELFF.

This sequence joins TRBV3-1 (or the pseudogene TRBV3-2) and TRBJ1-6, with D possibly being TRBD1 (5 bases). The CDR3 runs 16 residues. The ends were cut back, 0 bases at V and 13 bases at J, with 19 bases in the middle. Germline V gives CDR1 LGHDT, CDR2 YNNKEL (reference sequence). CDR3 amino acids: CASSQDGRFQGSPLHF. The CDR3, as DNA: TGTGCCAGCAGCCAAGACGGGAGATTCCAGGGAAGCCCCCTCCACTTT.

The chain's CDR3 is CAWTRGSTEAFF. The CDR3 DNA reads TGTGCCTGGACCAGGGGTAGCACTGAAGCTTTCTTT. The V and J genes are TRBV30 and TRBJ1-1; D might be TRBD1 (6 bases). Trimming stripped 4 bases from V and 4 bases from J, with 10 bases between. The CDR3 has 12 residues. Germline CDR1 GTSNPN, CDR2 SVGIG (reference sequence).

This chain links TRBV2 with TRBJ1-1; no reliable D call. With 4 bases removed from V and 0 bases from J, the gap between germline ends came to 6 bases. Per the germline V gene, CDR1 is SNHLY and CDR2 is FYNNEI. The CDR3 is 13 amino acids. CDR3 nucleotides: TGTGCCAGCAGTGTGAACTTGAACACTGAAGCTTTCTTT. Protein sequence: CASSVNLNTEAFF. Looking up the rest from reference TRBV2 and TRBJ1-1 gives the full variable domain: EPEVTQTPSHQVTQMGQEVILRCVPISNHLYFYWYRQILGQKVEFLVSFYNNEISEKSEIFDDQFSVERPDGSNFTLKIRSTKLEDSAMYFCASSVNLNTEAFFGQGTRLTVV.

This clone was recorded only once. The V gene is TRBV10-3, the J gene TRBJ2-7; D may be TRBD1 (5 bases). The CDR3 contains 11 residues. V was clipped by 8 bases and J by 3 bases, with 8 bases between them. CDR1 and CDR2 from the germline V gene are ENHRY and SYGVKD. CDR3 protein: CAILQGYEQYF. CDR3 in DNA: TGTGCCATCCTGCAGGGCTACGAGCAGTACTTC.

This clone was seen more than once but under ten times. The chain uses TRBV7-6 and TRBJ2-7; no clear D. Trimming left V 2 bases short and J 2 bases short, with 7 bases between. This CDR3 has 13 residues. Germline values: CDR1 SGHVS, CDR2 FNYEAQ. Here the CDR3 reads CASSLWQAYEQYF. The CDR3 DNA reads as TGTGCCAGCAGCTTATGGCAGGCCTACGAGCAGTACTTC. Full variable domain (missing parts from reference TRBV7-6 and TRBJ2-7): GAGVSQSPRYKVTKRGQDVALRCDPISGHVSLYWYRQALGQGPEFLTYFNYEAQQDKSGLPNDRFSAERPEGSISTLTIQRTEQRDSAMYRCASSLWQAYEQYFGPGTRLTVT.

CDR3 amino acids: CASSPAYNEQFF. The CDR3 DNA sequence: TGTGCCAGTAGTCCGGCCTACAATGAGCAGTTCTTC. The chain employs TRBV19 and TRBJ2-1; D not resolved. With 5 bases removed from V and 2 bases from J, the gap between germline ends came to 4 bases. Germline loops: CDR1 LNHDA, CDR2 SQIVND (reference sequence). The CDR3 has 12 residues.

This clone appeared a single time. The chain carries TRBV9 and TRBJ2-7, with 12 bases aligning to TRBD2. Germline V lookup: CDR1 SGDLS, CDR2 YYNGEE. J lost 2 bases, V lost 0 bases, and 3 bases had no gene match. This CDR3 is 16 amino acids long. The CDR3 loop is CASSVGLAGAAYEQYF. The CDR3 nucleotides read TGTGCCAGCAGCGTAGGACTAGCGGGAGCGGCCTACGAGCAGTACTTC.

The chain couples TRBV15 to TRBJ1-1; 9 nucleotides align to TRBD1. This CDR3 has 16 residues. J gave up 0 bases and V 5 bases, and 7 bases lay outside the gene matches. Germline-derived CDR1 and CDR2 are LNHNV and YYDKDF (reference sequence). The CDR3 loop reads CATSAYRDRVNTEAFF. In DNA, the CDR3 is TGTGCCACCAGCGCTTACCGGGACAGGGTGAACACTGAAGCTTTCTTT.

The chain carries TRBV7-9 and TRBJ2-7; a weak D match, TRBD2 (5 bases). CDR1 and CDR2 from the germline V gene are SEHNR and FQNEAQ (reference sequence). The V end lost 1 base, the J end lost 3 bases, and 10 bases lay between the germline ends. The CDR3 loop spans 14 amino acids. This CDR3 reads CASSLVGNHYEQYF. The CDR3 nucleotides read TGTGCCAGCAGCTTAGTCGGGAACCACTACGAGCAGTACTTC.

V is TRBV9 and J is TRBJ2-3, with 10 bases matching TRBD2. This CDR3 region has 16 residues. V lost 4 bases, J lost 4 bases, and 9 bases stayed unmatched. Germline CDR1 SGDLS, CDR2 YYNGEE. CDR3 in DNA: TGTGCCAGCAGCCCAGACGGGACTAGCGCCTCAGATACGCAGTATTTT. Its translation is CASSPDGTSASDTQYF.

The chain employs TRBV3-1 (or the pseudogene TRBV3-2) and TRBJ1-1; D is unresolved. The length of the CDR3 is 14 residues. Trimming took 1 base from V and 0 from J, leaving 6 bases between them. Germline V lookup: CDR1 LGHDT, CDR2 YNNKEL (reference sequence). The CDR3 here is CASSQGGMNTEAFF. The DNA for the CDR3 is TGTGCCAGCAGCCAAGGAGGGATGAACACTGAAGCTTTCTTT.